This T cell receptor (beta chain) was identified during a study of HIV-infected patients and healthy controls. This clonotype was counted a single time. The repertoire came from unfractionated whole blood and reflected all unsorted peripheral T cells. Germline lookup yields CDR1 SGHKS and CDR2 YYEKEE (reference sequence). The V end was cut by 2 bases, the J end by 0 bases, with 9 bases between. The CDR3 covers 14 residues. Alpha and beta constant-region primers primed reverse transcription of 500 to 550 ng RNA. Alpha and beta chain libraries were made separately by chain-specific third strand synthesis with multiplexing indices. TCRdb recomputed calls from the 5' RACE reads with MiXCR, one row per CDR3 protein. The sample holds roughly 16,000 distinct CDR3 sequences, roughly 6% seen once.

The receptor's source is an adult in good health. The sequencing input was blood. The V call is TRBV5-5, the J call TRBJ2-7; maybe TRBD2 (5 bases). CDR3 DNA sequence: TGTGCCAGCAGCTTTGGCGGAGGCTCCTACGAGCAGTACTTC. Translating it yields CASSFGGGSYEQYF. Full variable domain (outside the CDR3, taken from reference TRBV5-5 and TRBJ2-7): DAGVTQSPTHLIKTRGQQVTLRCSPISGHKSVSWYQQVLGQGPQFIFQYYEKEERGRGNFPDRFSARQFPNYSSELNVNALLLGDSALYLCASSFGGGSYEQYFGPGTRLTVT.